These T cell receptor beta chains were read from a single sample in a study of OX40 agonist ivuxolimab in advanced cancers. The data were produced by immunoSEQ multiplex PCR, yet TCRdb's version contains in-frame clones alone and is incomplete. The data contain fewer than 80,000 clones, 84% of them seen just once; the ten biggest clones take up 9.8%. The material sequenced was CD4+ or CD8+ T cells sorted from blood, taken in a trial of the OX40 agonist ivuxolimab. Source of these receptors: an adult with an advanced solid tumor such as melanoma, head and neck, liver or kidney cancer. Both conserved end residues are part of each CDR3. Each record gives: clone size, D gene, J gene, V gene, CDR3 protein, CDR3 DNA. D genes are given only for firm matches. Clone size is shown for a subset of rows, as once, few, many or a class of expanded clone.

abundance: once; d_gene: -; j_gene: TRBJ2-6; v_gene: TRBV5-6; CDR3aa: CASTLGISGANVLTF; CDR3nt: TGTGCCAGCACCCTGGGGATCTCTGGGGCCAACGTCCTGACTTTC
abundance: -; d_gene: -; j_gene: TRBJ1-4; v_gene: TRBV5-1; CDR3aa: CASRGSTNEKLFF; CDR3nt: TGCGCCAGCAGGGGGAGCACTAATGAAAAACTGTTTTTT
abundance: -; d_gene: TRBD1; j_gene: TRBJ1-5; v_gene: TRBV15; CDR3aa: CATRDRQGSQPQHF; CDR3nt: TGTGCCACCAGAGATAGACAGGGTAGTCAGCCCCAGCATTTT
abundance: -; d_gene: -; j_gene: TRBJ2-3; v_gene: TRBV4-3; CDR3aa: CASSQPRFWVDTQYF; CDR3nt: TGCGCCAGCAGCCAACCGAGGTTCTGGGTGGATACGCAGTATTTT
abundance: few; d_gene: TRBD1; j_gene: TRBJ2-3; v_gene: TRBV4-2; CDR3aa: CASSQYDRAMTDTQYF; CDR3nt: TGTGCCAGCAGCCAATACGACAGGGCCATGACAGATACGCAGTATTTT
abundance: -; d_gene: TRBD2; j_gene: TRBJ2-1; v_gene: TRBV15; CDR3aa: CATSRPWTSGGQRNEQFF; CDR3nt: TGTGCCACCAGCAGGCCTTGGACTAGCGGGGGGCAACGGAATGAGCAGTTCTTC
abundance: -; d_gene: -; j_gene: TRBJ2-6; v_gene: TRBV9; CDR3aa: CASSVGRYSGANVLTF; CDR3nt: TGTGCCAGCAGCGTAGGTCGGTACTCTGGGGCCAACGTCCTGACTTTC
abundance: -; d_gene: -; j_gene: TRBJ1-1; v_gene: TRBV6-5; CDR3aa: CASSQYKDEAFF; CDR3nt: TGTGCCAGCAGCCAATACAAGGATGAAGCTTTCTTT
abundance: -; d_gene: -; j_gene: TRBJ1-6; v_gene: TRBV7-2; CDR3aa: CASSLGRPANSPLHF; CDR3nt: TGTGCCAGCAGCCTGGGGCGTCCGGCTAATTCACCCCTCCACTTT
abundance: -; d_gene: -; j_gene: TRBJ2-7; v_gene: TRBV6-5; CDR3aa: CASSYKGLAYEQYF; CDR3nt: TGTGCCAGCAGTTACAAGGGATTGGCCTACGAGCAGTACTTC
abundance: -; d_gene: TRBD2; j_gene: TRBJ2-7; v_gene: TRBV4-2; CDR3aa: CASSQEGGGSYEQYF; CDR3nt: TGTGCCAGCAGCCAAGAGGGGGGGGGCTCCTACGAGCAGTACTTC
abundance: -; d_gene: -; j_gene: TRBJ1-3; v_gene: TRBV5-6; CDR3aa: CASSLYGSGNTIYF; CDR3nt: TGTGCCAGCAGCTTGTACGGATCTGGAAACACCATATATTTT
abundance: -; d_gene: -; j_gene: TRBJ2-5; v_gene: TRBV10-1; CDR3aa: CASTRHFQETQYF; CDR3nt: TGCGCCAGCACTAGACACTTTCAAGAGACCCAGTACTTC
abundance: -; d_gene: -; j_gene: TRBJ1-2; v_gene: TRBV13; CDR3aa: CASSLNRVYGYTF; CDR3nt: TGTGCCAGCAGCTTAAACAGGGTCTATGGCTACACCTTC
abundance: -; d_gene: -; j_gene: TRBJ1-2; v_gene: TRBV30; CDR3aa: CAWSMQGVSYGYTF; CDR3nt: TGTGCCTGGAGTATGCAGGGAGTGTCCTATGGCTACACCTTC
abundance: -; d_gene: TRBD1; j_gene: TRBJ2-6; v_gene: TRBV4-1; CDR3aa: CASSPSRTGNSGANVLTF; CDR3nt: TGCGCCAGCAGCCCCTCCCGGACAGGGAACTCTGGGGCCAACGTCCTGACTTTC
abundance: -; d_gene: TRBD2; j_gene: TRBJ2-7; v_gene: TRBV6-5; CDR3aa: CASSYWGLAGGFEQYF; CDR3nt: TGTGCCAGCAGTTACTGGGGACTAGCGGGGGGGTTCGAGCAGTACTTC
abundance: -; d_gene: -; j_gene: TRBJ1-1; v_gene: TRBV28; CDR3aa: CASSLGQGWYTEAFF; CDR3nt: TGTGCCAGCAGTTTAGGGCAGGGGTGGTACACTGAAGCTTTCTTT
abundance: -; d_gene: TRBD2; j_gene: TRBJ2-1; v_gene: TRBV19; CDR3aa: CASSISGGEQFF; CDR3nt: TGTGCCAGTAGTATTTCGGGGGGTGAGCAGTTCTTC
abundance: -; d_gene: TRBD1; j_gene: TRBJ1-3; v_gene: TRBV5-1; CDR3aa: CASSLLGQGAQGNTIYF; CDR3nt: TGCGCCAGCAGCTTGTTGGGACAGGGGGCGCAAGGAAACACCATATATTTT
abundance: -; d_gene: -; j_gene: TRBJ2-4; v_gene: TRBV2; CDR3aa: CASSEALGWQATGTKNIQYF; CDR3nt: TGTGCCAGCAGTGAAGCGCTTGGGTGGCAGGCCACTGGGACCAAAAACATTCAGTACTTC
abundance: -; d_gene: -; j_gene: TRBJ2-5; v_gene: TRBV27; CDR3aa: CASADTGSGGTQYF; CDR3nt: TGTGCCAGCGCTGATACAGGGTCTGGGGGGACCCAGTACTTC
abundance: -; d_gene: -; j_gene: TRBJ2-2; v_gene: TRBV5-4; CDR3aa: CASSLAPVSGELFF; CDR3nt: TGTGCCAGCAGCTTGGCACCGGTCTCCGGGGAGCTGTTTTTT
abundance: -; d_gene: -; j_gene: TRBJ1-2; v_gene: TRBV7-2; CDR3aa: CASSPQGSLVNYGYTF; CDR3nt: TGTGCCAGCAGCCCTCAAGGCAGCTTGGTTAACTATGGCTACACCTTC
abundance: -; d_gene: -; j_gene: TRBJ2-7; v_gene: TRBV6-1; CDR3aa: CASSEAARLNEQYF; CDR3nt: TGTGCCAGCAGTGAAGCGGCCAGGCTTAACGAGCAGTACTTC
abundance: -; d_gene: -; j_gene: TRBJ2-7; v_gene: TRBV7-9; CDR3aa: CASSLAQGRNYEQYF; CDR3nt: TGTGCCAGCAGCTTAGCACAGGGTAGGAACTACGAGCAGTACTTC